These 2 T cell receptor beta chains share one sample of origin, sequenced in a study of blood T cell repertoires in COVID-19. Libraries were prepared by immunoSEQ multiplex PCR; TCRdb keeps only in-frame clonotypes and omits some of them. The sample consists of approximately 99,000 clones, about two thirds of them appearing once. Sequencing was done on a sample of peripheral blood. The origin of the receptors is a woman aged 40 to 49 with acute or convalescent COVID-19.

The chain has TRBV20-1 and TRBJ1-5; D gene uncertain. Deletions cut 3 bases from V and 3 bases from J, with 12 bases between. Germline CDR1 and CDR2: DFQATT and SNEGSKA (reference sequence). This CDR3 is 14 amino acids long. The DNA for the CDR3 is TGCAGTGCTAGTTCCCAGGCTACCAATCAGCCCCAGCATTTT. This sequence encodes CSASSQATNQPQHF.

The V and J genes are TRBV9 and TRBJ2-6; the D gene is possibly TRBD1 (5 bases). The CDR3 consists of 16 residues. The V end was cut by 4 bases, the J end by 0 bases, with 11 bases between. Germline CDR1 SGDLS, CDR2 YYNGEE. CDR3 nucleotides: TGTGCCAGCAGCCCCAGGGATAGCTCTGGGGCCAACGTCCTGACTTTC. It encodes CASSPRDSSGANVLTF.